These 23 T cell receptor beta chains originate from one sample sequenced in a study of T cells in Graves' hyperthyroidism and ophthalmopathy. Authors of the study amplified TCR beta CDR3 regions from RNA transcripts. First-round RT-PCR with HTBI primers amplified the TCR CDR3 region. TCRdb itself ran the multiplex PCR reads through MiXCR, one entry per CDR3 protein. This table holds a few hundred thousand distinct CDR3 sequences, approximately 13% found once. Input material: blood. Receptor source: a woman aged 30 to 39 with Graves' hyperthyroidism that later progressed to Graves' ophthalmopathy.

This sequence joins TRBV6-1 and TRBJ2-3; 8 nucleotides align to TRBD2. Germline V gives CDR1 MNHNS, CDR2 SASEGT. This CDR3 spans 15 amino acids. V trimming: 8 bases; J trimming: 1 base; junction bases outside the gene matches: 8. The CDR3 DNA is TGTGCCAGCCGGGGGGGTGCGGGAGGCACAGATACGCAGTATTTT. Amino acids: CASRGGAGGTDTQYF.

This clonotype was recorded many times. The rearrangement links TRBV2 to TRBJ2-1; TRBD2 aligns across 8 bases. This CDR3 is 15 amino acids long. The V gene end was trimmed by 6 bases and the J gene end by 7 bases; junction bases not matched to a gene: 11. Germline V gives CDR1 SNHLY, CDR2 FYNNEI. Here the CDR3 DNA reads TGTGCCAGCAGGGGACTAGTCGAGGGGCGGAATGAGCAGTTCTTC. Translated, it gives CASRGLVEGRNEQFF.

This clonotype occurred many times. The chain uses TRBV11-3 and TRBJ1-5; D unresolved. The V gene lost 1 base and the J gene lost 7 bases, with 8 bases spanning the gap. Germline CDR1 reads SGHNT; CDR2 reads YENEEA. There are 13 residues in the CDR3. CDR3 nucleotide sequence: TGTGCCAGCAGCTTAGGAGGGCAGCAGCCCCAGCATTTT. As protein: CASSLGGQQPQHF.

This clonotype has at least ten counts. The rearrangement links TRBV6-1 to TRBJ2-2; D call uncertain. Germline loops: CDR1 MNHNS, CDR2 SASEGT. The V gene lost 8 bases and the J gene lost 1 base, with 5 bases spanning the gap. This CDR3 spans 12 amino acids. The CDR3 DNA is TGTGCCAGCCGCGGGAACACCGGGGAGCTGTTTTTT. It yields the protein CASRGNTGELFF.

This clonotype turned up a few times. The junction departs from germline at one end; a sequencing error may be responsible. This chain joins TRBV7-3 and TRBJ1-3, with D possibly being TRBD1 (6 bases). CDR3 length: 15 residues. From germline, CDR1 is SGHTA and CDR2 FQGTGA. In nucleotides, the CDR3 is TGTACCAGCAGCCTACAACAGGGATCCGGAAACACCATATATTTT. Its translation is CTSSLQQGSGNTIYF.

Regarding this clonotype: Possible read error: a much larger clone is one base away. The V and J genes are TRBV7-9 and TRBJ2-1; possibly TRBD2 for D (6 bases). The germline V gene has CDR1 SEHNR and CDR2 FQNEAQ (reference sequence). This CDR3 spans 15 amino acids. CDR3 nucleotide sequence: TGTGCCAGCAGTCCTAGCGCCAACTCCTACAATGAGCAGTCCTTC. Residues: CASSPSANSYNEQSF. The whole variable domain, remainder taken from reference TRBV7-9 and TRBJ2-1, is DTGVSQNPRHKITKRGQNVTFRCDPISEHNRLYWYRQTLGQGPEFLTYFQNEAQLEKSRLLSDRFSAERPKGSFSTLEIQRTEQGDSAMYLCASSPSANSYNEQSFGPGTRLTVL.

The chain combines TRBV6-1 with TRBJ2-7; D gene uncertain. With 6 bases removed from V and 0 bases from J, the gap between germline ends came to 12 bases. Germline V CDR1 and CDR2: MNHNS, SASEGT. This CDR3 has 14 amino acids. The DNA for the CDR3 is TGTGCCAGCAGACCCCGGTCGACCTCCTACGAGCAGTACTTC. This sequence encodes CASRPRSTSYEQYF.

This clonotype appeared many times. The rearrangement links TRBV12-3 or TRBV12-4 to TRBJ1-5; TRBD1 aligns across 7 bases. The trim removed 3 bases at V and 7 bases at J, leaving 9 bases unmatched. The length of the CDR3 is 15 residues. CDR3 in DNA: TGTGCCAGCAGTTTCGGCCAGACAGGGAACCAGCCCCAGCATTTT. It codes for CASSFGQTGNQPQHF.

Many counts were recorded for this clonotype. The chain joins TRBV5-1 to TRBJ1-6; TRBD1 might be the D (6 bases). The CDR3 has 15 amino acids. Germline V gene sequence: CDR1 SGHRS, CDR2 YFSETQ. V was shortened by 2 bases and J by 10 bases, with 16 bases between the two germline ends. This CDR3 is CASSFGEGVWSPLHF. The CDR3 coding sequence is TGCGCCAGCAGCTTCGGTGAGGGGGTTTGGTCACCCCTCCACTTT.

The V call is TRBV19, the J call TRBJ1-1, with D hard to call. The CDR3 covers 12 residues. Germline CDR1 LNHDA, CDR2 SQIVND (reference sequence). The V end lost 8 bases, the J end lost 2 bases, and 9 bases lay between the germline ends. DNA of the CDR3: TGTGCCAGTGTCCGGGCCAACACTGAAGCTTTCTTT. It yields the protein CASVRANTEAFF.

At least ten counts were recorded for this clonotype. The chain has TRBV10-3 and TRBJ1-4, with TRBD1 as a possible D gene (5 bases). The germline V and J ends were trimmed by 6 bases and 7 bases, with 12 bases remaining between them. Germline V gene sequence: CDR1 ENHRY, CDR2 SYGVKD. The CDR3 has 13 residues. This CDR3 is CAISRGAGEKLFF. The CDR3 DNA reads as TGTGCCATCAGCCGAGGGGCAGGTGAAAAACTGTTTTTT.

This clonotype came up many times. The chain couples TRBV7-2 to TRBJ1-6, with D unresolved. Looked up from germline, CDR1 is SGHTA and CDR2 is FQGNSA. This CDR3 region has 13 residues. Deletions cut 5 bases from V and 9 bases from J, with 11 bases between. CDR3 protein: CASSDRPISPLHF. CDR3 bases: TGTGCCAGCAGCGATCGCCCAATTTCACCCCTCCACTTT.

This clonotype was seen at least ten times. This chain joins TRBV11-2 and TRBJ2-4; 9 nucleotides agree with TRBD2. The CDR3 consists of 18 residues. With 4 bases clipped from V and 0 bases from J, the junction kept 10 bases outside the gene matches. In germline, CDR1 is SGHAT, CDR2 FQNNGV. Here the CDR3 DNA reads TGTGCCAGCAGCTCTGAACCCCGACTAGCGGCAGCCAAAAACATTCAGTACTTC. It encodes CASSSEPRLAAAKNIQYF.

The rearrangement links TRBV20-1 to TRBJ2-1, with 12 bases lining up with TRBD2. The CDR3 consists of 15 residues. The V and J ends lost 3 bases and 6 bases, in that order; junction bases with no gene match: 6. The germline CDR1 and CDR2 sequences are DFQATT and SNEGSKA (reference sequence). The CDR3 region is CSARKLAGGPNEQFF. CDR3 nucleotide sequence: TGCAGTGCTAGGAAACTAGCGGGAGGTCCCAATGAGCAGTTCTTC.

This clonotype has a count of ten or more. The J gene is TRBJ1-1, the V gene TRBV5-1, with a tentative D call TRBD1 (6 bases). Germline-derived CDR1 and CDR2 are SGHRS and YFSETQ. The CDR3 is made up of 16 amino acids. Trimming took 0 bases from V and 1 from J, leaving 13 bases between them. The CDR3 nucleotides read TGCGCCAGCAGCTTGGACATCACAGGGTCGAACACTGAAGCTTTCTTT. Encoded protein: CASSLDITGSNTEAFF.

Points on this clonotype: One base away lies a much larger clone, so this may be a sequencing read error. The CDR3 sequence: CASSPSELAGGPSRTDTQYF. The CDR3 DNA sequence: TGTGCCAGCAGTCCGTCAGAACTAGCGGGAGGGCCGTCAAGGACAGATACGCAGTATTTT. J is TRBJ2-3 and V is TRBV12-3 or TRBV12-4, with 13 bases lining up with TRBD2. The ends lost 5 bases at V and 3 bases at J; junction bases unmatched: 17. The CDR3 is made up of 20 amino acids.

The gene calls are TRBV18 and TRBJ1-2; 12 bases match TRBD1. The CDR3 has 15 residues. The trim removed 3 bases at V and 4 bases at J, leaving 3 bases unmatched. CDR1 is KGHSH and CDR2 is LQKENI in the germline V gene. The CDR3 sequence is CASSPQGQGAYGYTF. In DNA, the CDR3 is TGTGCCAGCTCACCCCAGGGACAGGGGGCCTATGGCTACACCTTC. The complete variable domain, with remaining parts taken from reference TRBV18 and TRBJ1-2, reads NAGVMQNPRHLVRRRGQEARLRCSPMKGHSHVYWYRQLPEEGLKFMVYLQKENIIDESGMPKERFSAEFPKEGPSILRIQQVVRGDSAAYFCASSPQGQGAYGYTFGSGTRLTVV.

The rearrangement joins TRBV7-3 to TRBJ2-1; D is unclear. CDR1 is SGHTA, CDR2 FQGTGA, per germline. Trimming pared 4 bases from V and 2 bases from J, leaving 6 bases between. The CDR3 length is 13 residues. The CDR3 loop is CASSSSAYNEQFF. CDR3 bases: TGTGCCAGCAGCTCCTCGGCCTACAATGAGCAGTTCTTC.

This clonotype was counted many times. V usage is TRBV11-2 and J usage is TRBJ2-7; 9 bases are a match to TRBD2. Germline trimming cut 5 bases from V and 7 bases from J; bases unmatched to any gene: 15. CDR1 is SGHAT and CDR2 is FQNNGV in the germline V gene. The CDR3 has 16 residues. The CDR3 loop is CASSIIHSGRASEQYF. DNA of the CDR3: TGTGCCAGCAGCATCATACATAGCGGGAGAGCGAGTGAGCAGTACTTC. Variable domain in full (rest from reference TRBV11-2 and TRBJ2-7): EAGVAQSPRYKIIEKRQSVAFWCNPISGHATLYWYQQILGQGPKLLIQFQNNGVVDDSQLPKDRFSAERLKGVDSTLKIQPAKLEDSAVYLCASSIIHSGRASEQYFGPGTRLTVT.

This clonotype was seen many times. The genes are TRBV11-2 and TRBJ2-2, with D tentatively TRBD1 or TRBD2 (6 bases each). CDR3 size: 11 residues. The germline V gene encodes CDR1 SGHAT and CDR2 FQNNGV. The CDR3 bases are TGTGCTAGGGGGGCAGCCGGGGAGCTGTTTTTT. Protein sequence: CARGAAGELFF.

The chain joins TRBV9 to TRBJ2-7; 15 nucleotides line up with TRBD2. CDR1 SGDLS and CDR2 YYNGEE come from the germline V gene. The length of the CDR3 is 16 residues. V was clipped by 4 bases and J by 7 bases; unmatched bases: 9. The CDR3: CASSTWTSGRAGEQYF. CDR3 DNA: TGTGCCAGCAGCACATGGACTAGCGGGAGGGCCGGGGAGCAGTACTTC.

This chain uses TRBV5-6 with TRBJ1-1; D is ambiguous. Trimming took off 5 bases at V and 3 bases at J, with 11 bases between the two ends. CDR3 length: 13 amino acids. Per the germline V gene, CDR1 is SGHDT and CDR2 is YYEEEE. This chain's CDR3 is CASSIRDYTEAFF. The CDR3 DNA follows: TGTGCCAGCAGTATACGGGATTACACTGAAGCTTTCTTT.

The table lists this clonotype with many counts. V is TRBV7-8 and J is TRBJ1-1; D gene ambiguous. This CDR3 has 15 residues. CDR1 and CDR2 (germline): SGHVS, FQNEAQ. V lost 6 bases and J lost 0, with 14 bases in between. This CDR3 is CASSPIVFMNTEAFF. CDR3 DNA: TGTGCCAGCAGTCCCATCGTTTTCATGAACACTGAAGCTTTCTTT.